This record looks at one TCR beta chain sequence and its context. It lacks a known antigen. The sample holds no much larger clone one base away, and base qualities are not on file. TCR CDR3 regions were amplified from genomic DNA by multiplex PCR using the deep immunoSEQ assay. Extracted genomic DNA from each cell subset was spread evenly across all wells of several immunoSEQ 96-well plates, with each plate serving as a replicate. For sorted subsets, approximately 210 ng genomic DNA, equal to tens of thousands of T cell genomes, was loaded into each replicate PCR. Purified libraries were measured with a Qubit 3.0 fluorometer, size-checked on a Bioanalyzer 2100, and measured again with the KAPA Library Quantification kit. A separate single-read 150-cycle Illumina NextSeq 550 flow cell was used to sequence each immunoSEQ 96-well plate. The study's own analysis went as follows. Because the immunoSEQ output included only junctional sequences and no quality scores, the filtering could not be the same as the filtering used for full-length reads. To assign V/J genes and CDR3, sequences were annotated using PyIR, a Python wrapper for IgBLAST v1.9, with IMGT germline references. Reads were removed for weak V/J assignments (E-value above 1e-6), missing CDR3, stop codons, out-of-frame junctions, or ambiguous translated residues. A V3J clonotype was defined by an identical inferred V gene, J gene, and CDR3 amino acid sequence. To compute the percentage overlap between repertoires, the number of shared unique clonotypes was divided by the size of the smaller repertoire. Richness of each repertoire was evaluated using RTK rarefaction, the Chao1 estimator, and Recon v2.1 estimates of unobserved clonotypes. OLGA was used to compute generation probabilities for all TCRbeta clonotypes that the gDNA method yielded from a handful of donors. TCRdb stores this immuneACCESS table with in-frame sequences only. Part of the clones is absent; in the studies checked, under half of the shortfall reflects unresolved V genes, and no reason is known for the rest. The DNA gave D and trimming, while V, J and clone size come from that table. The table for this sample lists hundreds of thousands of clones; around 73% of them were counted only once. 1.5% to 2% of the sample is held by the ten biggest clonotypes.

The donors were healthy, HIV-negative adults who had no recently reported acute infections or vaccinations. Every donor was a Caucasian adult living in Nashville, Tennessee, USA. Magnetic negative selection was used to enrich CD4+ T cells, after which naive cells were positively selected on CD45RA and the negative fraction became the memory subset. Blood was collected by leukapheresis, and PBMCs were isolated by Ficoll-Histopaque density gradient centrifugation and then cryopreserved in liquid nitrogen vapor phase. Analytical flow cytometry was used to check the purity and quantity of each magnetically sorted T cell population. From each sorted fraction, genomic DNA was isolated and quantified by UV absorbance on a Nanodrop 2000c. This sample was included in a study of shared clonotypes between healthy human individuals (dated by TCRdb to about 2020). In terms of the full investigation: The cohort included a few men and a couple of women between 18 and 49 years of age. For each donor, CD4 naive and CD4 memory were each run on three plates, CD8 naive on two plates, and CD8 memory on one plate. The study deeply sequenced blood TCR repertoires of five healthy adults to estimate repertoire size and the extent of clonotype sharing between individuals. Different laboratories and diverse techniques were used to prepare libraries and sequence TCR repertoires, to increase sequencing depth and limit assay-specific biases. Each donor's leukapheresis produced roughly between roughly 0.85 and 9.5 billion PBMCs.

What the work shows at the level of the full study, not this receptor alone: Based on pairwise subsampling, the degree of clonotype sharing among donors was expected to be affected by sequencing depth. Sampling was restricted to blood, and TCR repertoires in tissues likely differ from the TCR repertoires found in blood. Incomplete sequencing was indicated by rarefaction of sorted-subset datasets, despite the large sequencing depth. Sharing across a few donors was observed for about 4.8% of naive CD4, 3% to 3.5% of naive CD8, 2% to 2.5% of memory CD4, and around 0.44% of memory CD8 clonotypes. Compared with non-shared clonotypes, clonotypes shared by all four sorted-subset donors had higher generation probabilities. The small number of donors limited the genetic and exposure-history diversity represented. Naive subsets generally had larger estimated clonotype richness than memory subsets.

V sheds 7 bases and J sheds 0 bases, leaving 11 bases between their ends. The germline V gene supplies CDR1 SGHRS and CDR2 YFSETQ. From its cysteine to its phenylalanine, the CDR3 spans 14 amino acids. Of all the DNA, just the CDR3 is kept, 42 bases in frame from base 1. The chain is encoded by TRBV5-1 joined to TRBJ2-1, with the D gene uncertain. The clonotype comes from a woman younger than 45 in good health. Sequenced material: memory CD4+ T cells sorted from blood. Interpreted using the paper, the cell subset or site label stands for: CD45RA-negative fraction. In nucleotide form, the sequence is TGCGCCAGCTGTACAGATAGCTCCTACAATGAGCAGTTCTTC. This gives the protein CASCTDSSYNEQFF.